The rows below give T cell receptor beta chains drawn from one sample of a study of cytotoxic CD8 clonotypes in ibrutinib-treated CLL. Assay: immunoSEQ multiplex PCR; the TCRdb copy retains only in-frame clones and omits some. Of about 140,000 clones listed, 75% to 85% are singletons. Sequences were derived from PBMCs, sampled after 36 months of ibrutinib treatment. Receptors originate from a human donor with chronic lymphocytic leukemia. The CDR3 runs from the conserved cysteine through the conserved F or W. The order of the fields is CDR3 length, clone size, D gene, J gene, V gene, CDR3 protein, CDR3 DNA. A D gene is named only where the DNA matches it firmly. Size is stated for part of the rows, as once, few or many counts, or as a class when the clone is expanded.

13	few	TRBD1	TRBJ1-2	TRBV7-3	CASSAGQGDGYTF	TGTGCCAGCAGCGCGGGACAGGGGGATGGCTACACCTTC
17	.	TRBD1	TRBJ2-7	TRBV30	CAWSGGTGGRWRDEQYF	TGTGCCTGGAGCGGCGGGACAGGGGGCAGGTGGAGAGACGAGCAGTACTTC
13	.	.	TRBJ2-2	TRBV5-6	CASSFPRTGELFF	TGTGCCAGCAGCTTTCCGCGGACCGGGGAGCTGTTTTTT
14	once	TRBD1	TRBJ2-7	TRBV7-9	CASSKGQGVREQYF	TGTGCCAGCAGCAAGGGACAGGGGGTCCGCGAGCAGTACTTC
12	few	TRBD2	TRBJ2-7	TRBV6-1	CRQRRGAYEQYF	TGTCGCCAGAGGCGGGGGGCCTACGAGCAGTACTTC
13	.	.	TRBJ1-4	TRBV4-2	CASTKSEGEKLFF	TGTGCCAGCACCAAATCTGAGGGGGAAAAACTGTTTTTT
14	.	TRBD1	TRBJ1-4	TRBV18	CASSPGQGIEKLFF	TGTGCCAGCTCACCGGGACAGGGAATTGAAAAACTGTTTTTT
15	.	TRBD2	TRBJ2-5	TRBV27	CASSFAGGPWETQYF	TGTGCCAGCAGTTTCGCGGGGGGGCCCTGGGAGACCCAGTACTTC
12	.	.	TRBJ2-1	TRBV6-5	CASRRGYNEQFF	TGTGCCAGCAGAAGGGGGTACAATGAGCAGTTCTTC
16	.	TRBD1	TRBJ2-5	TRBV7-7	CASSLAGQGAGETQYF	TGTGCCAGCAGCTTAGCGGGACAGGGGGCTGGAGAGACCCAGTACTTC
15	.	TRBD1	TRBJ2-2	TRBV10-3	CAIRGTGKNTGELFF	TGTGCCATCAGGGGGACAGGGAAGAACACCGGGGAGCTGTTTTTT
16	.	.	TRBJ2-5	TRBV28	CASSLGLSALQETQYF	TGTGCCAGCAGTTTAGGACTTAGCGCCCTACAAGAGACCCAGTACTTC
16	.	.	TRBJ2-3	TRBV2	CASSRAASLGKGTQYF	TGTGCCAGCAGTCGGGCAGCGTCCCTGGGGAAGGGTACGCAGTATTTT
15	.	TRBD1	TRBJ2-2	TRBV30	CAWGVGTGGPGELFF	TGTGCCTGGGGAGTCGGCACAGGGGGCCCCGGGGAGCTGTTTTTT
14	.	.	TRBJ2-3	TRBV7-9	CASSLMSQADTQYF	TGTGCCAGCAGTCTAATGAGTCAGGCAGATACGCAGTATTTT
12	.	.	TRBJ1-1	TRBV10-3	CAISEQYTEAFF	TGTGCCATCAGTGAACAGTACACTGAAGCTTTCTTT
15	.	TRBD2	TRBJ2-3	TRBV28	CASTGLAGPGDTQYF	TGTGCCAGCACGGGACTAGCGGGGCCCGGAGATACGCAGTATTTT
11	.	.	TRBJ1-2	TRBV6-1	CASNDSYGYTF	TGTGCCAGCAACGACTCATATGGCTACACCTTC
15	.	TRBD1	TRBJ2-7	TRBV7-9	CASSLAIGGPYEQYF	TGTGCCAGCAGCTTAGCGATAGGGGGCCCCTACGAGCAGTACTTC
19	once	TRBD2	TRBJ2-1	TRBV30	CAWEDMGLAGGHPYNEQFF	TGTGCCTGGGAGGACATGGGGCTAGCGGGGGGGCATCCTTACAATGAGCAGTTCTTC
16	once	.	TRBJ2-3	TRBV9	CASSVEVGRGTDTQYF	TGTGCCAGCAGCGTAGAGGTGGGCCGGGGCACAGATACGCAGTATTTT
14	few	TRBD1	TRBJ1-2	TRBV6-5	CASSVGQGLYGYTF	TGTGCCAGCAGCGTCGGACAGGGGCTCTATGGCTACACCTTC
14	.	.	TRBJ1-6	TRBV7-2	CASSFRGLNSPLHF	TGTGCCAGCAGCTTTAGGGGCCTCAATTCACCCCTCCACTTT
13	once	TRBD1	TRBJ1-3	TRBV6-6	CASLTGTGNTIYF	TGTGCCAGCTTGACAGGGACTGGAAACACCATATATTTT
16	.	TRBD1	TRBJ1-6	TRBV18	CASSPRDRGRNSPLHF	TGTGCCAGCTCACCAAGGGACAGGGGGCGAAATTCACCCCTCCACTTT
14	.	.	TRBJ2-7	TRBV18	CASSSDTGSYEQYF	TGTGCCAGCTCATCAGACACAGGGTCCTACGAGCAGTACTTC
15	.	.	TRBJ1-6	TRBV27	CASRGAGAYNSPLHF	TGTGCCAGCAGGGGGGCAGGGGCCTATAATTCACCCCTCCACTTT
15	.	TRBD2	TRBJ2-7	TRBV7-2	CASSLTPGGGYEQYF	TGTGCCAGCAGCTTAACTCCCGGGGGGGGTTACGAGCAGTACTTC
12	.	.	TRBJ1-2	TRBV28	CASSSYNYGYTF	TGTGCCAGCAGTTCTTATAACTATGGCTACACCTTC
12	few	.	TRBJ2-2	TRBV5-1	CASSSATGELFF	TGCGCCAGCAGCTCCGCCACCGGGGAGCTGTTTTTT
14	few	.	TRBJ1-4	TRBV5-4	CASSSTGTNEKLFF	TGTGCCAGCAGCTCTACAGGGACTAATGAAAAACTGTTTTTT
14	.	.	TRBJ2-2	TRBV28	CASSLWMNTGELFF	TGTGCCAGCAGTTTATGGATGAACACCGGGGAGCTGTTTTTT
16	few	TRBD1	TRBJ2-7	TRBV19	CASSAIPGQGAYEQYF	TGTGCCAGTAGCGCAATCCCGGGACAGGGGGCTTACGAGCAGTACTTC
15	.	.	TRBJ2-5	TRBV21-1	CASSKVGGWQETQYF	TGTGCCAGCAGCAAAGTCGGGGGCTGGCAAGAGACCCAGTACTTC
15	.	.	TRBJ2-6	TRBV18	CASSPRKSGANVLTF	TGTGCCAGCTCACCGAGGAAATCTGGGGCCAACGTCCTGACTTTC
16	.	TRBD1	TRBJ2-2	TRBV18	CASSPLTGQGTGELFF	TGTGCCAGCTCACCACTTACGGGACAGGGCACCGGGGAGCTGTTTTTT
17	.	TRBD1	TRBJ1-5	TRBV5-1	CASSLSGTGDSNQPQHF	TGCGCCAGCAGCTTAAGTGGGACAGGGGATAGCAATCAGCCCCAGCATTTT
14	.	TRBD1	TRBJ1-2	TRBV19	CASSHTGVNYGYTF	TGTGCCAGTAGTCATACAGGGGTGAACTATGGCTACACCTTC
15	.	TRBD2	TRBJ2-3	TRBV27	CASSLTGGNTDTQYF	TGTGCCAGCAGTTTAACGGGGGGGAACACAGATACGCAGTATTTT
16	.	TRBD1	TRBJ1-2	TRBV5-1	CASSLGIGTGYYGYTF	TGCGCCAGCAGCTTGGGGATCGGGACAGGGTACTATGGCTACACCTTC
13	.	TRBD1	TRBJ1-5	TRBV2	CASSRDRNQPQHF	TGTGCCAGCAGTAGGGACAGGAATCAGCCCCAGCATTTT
15	.	.	TRBJ2-7	TRBV7-6	CASSLQEEGPYEQYF	TGTGCCAGCAGCTTACAGGAGGAAGGTCCCTACGAGCAGTACTTC
16	.	.	TRBJ1-2	TRBV27	CASSFLGVGTPYGYTF	TGTGCCAGCAGTTTTTTAGGGGTAGGGACTCCCTATGGCTACACCTTC
17	.	.	TRBJ2-1	TRBV6-9	CASRRESGSQMHNEQFF	TGTGCCAGCAGGAGAGAGAGCGGGTCCCAGATGCACAATGAGCAGTTCTTC
14	.	.	TRBJ1-2	TRBV5-1	CASSPRAQGRGYTF	TGCGCCAGCAGCCCAAGGGCACAGGGTCGAGGCTACACCTTC
15	.	TRBD2	TRBJ2-1	TRBV27	CASSPGTSGSNEQFF	TGTGCCAGCAGTCCCGGGACTAGCGGGAGTAATGAGCAGTTCTTC
13	few	.	TRBJ2-4	TRBV6-6	CASTGTAKNIQYF	TGTGCCAGTACCGGGACAGCCAAAAACATTCAGTACTTC
11	once	TRBD2	TRBJ2-2	TRBV29-1	CIAGSTGELFF	TGCATAGCGGGGAGCACCGGGGAGCTGTTTTTT
19	.	TRBD1	TRBJ2-1	TRBV5-1	CASSLLGQGVLGSYNEQFF	TGCGCCAGCAGCTTGTTAGGACAGGGGGTGTTAGGGTCCTACAATGAGCAGTTCTTC
14	.	.	TRBJ1-1	TRBV14	CASSAQMRGTEAFF	TGTGCCAGCAGCGCACAAATGAGGGGCACTGAAGCTTTCTTT
13	.	.	TRBJ1-1	TRBV5-1	CASSRRVDTEAFF	TGCGCCAGCAGCCGCAGGGTGGACACTGAAGCTTTCTTT
14	.	.	TRBJ2-3	TRBV5-1	CASRFAGSTDTQYF	TGCGCCAGCAGATTTGCGGGGTCCACAGATACGCAGTATTTT
15	.	.	TRBJ2-3	TRBV5-1	CASSPRTRFTDTQYF	TGCGCCAGCAGCCCCCGAACTAGATTCACAGATACGCAGTATTTT